This T cell receptor (beta chain) was captured by sequencing in a study of blood T cell repertoires in COVID-19. About the study: T cells, B-cell-depleted T cells, or PBMCs provided the cDNA or gDNA that served as material.

The assay was immunoSEQ multiplex PCR, and TCRdb's table has in-frame clones only and misses some. Of a few hundred thousand clones in the sample, roughly 85% were seen once. Germline V gene lookup returns CDR1 SEHNR and CDR2 FQNEAQ (reference sequence). CDR3 length equals 16 residues. The V gene lost 0 bases and the J gene lost 0 bases, with 11 bases spanning the gap. The sequencing sample was made of peripheral blood. The receptor's source is a woman between 18 and 30 years old with acute or convalescent COVID-19. The chain joins TRBV7-9 to TRBJ1-1; D perhaps matches TRBD1 (6 bases). The CDR3 DNA follows: TGTGCCAGCAGCTTAGCGACAGGACAAATGAACACTGAAGCTTTCTTT. Residues: CASSLATGQMNTEAFF.